The rows below give T cell receptor beta chains drawn from one sample of a study of blood T cell repertoires in COVID-19. Libraries were prepared by immunoSEQ multiplex PCR; TCRdb keeps only in-frame clonotypes and omits some of them. The sample records 240,000 or so clones, around 87% being singletons. Sequenced: peripheral blood. These receptors all stem from a woman in her 70s with active or convalescent COVID-19. Both conserved end residues are part of each CDR3. A D gene is named only where the DNA matches it firmly. Clone size is stated in some rows and not others, as once, few, many or a class when expanded.

CDR3 | DNA | J | V | D | size
CASSVASIGETQYF | TGTGCCAGCAGCGTAGCTAGCATTGGGGAGACCCAGTACTTC | TRBJ2-5 | TRBV9 | . | .
CASSPGLHGVRTNEKLFF | TGTGCCAGCTCACCGGGACTGCACGGAGTTCGAACTAATGAAAAACTGTTTTTT | TRBJ1-4 | TRBV18 | . | .
CASTQGGQPQHF | TGTGCCAGCACCCAGGGAGGACAGCCCCAGCATTTT | TRBJ1-5 | TRBV28 | . | .
CASSRGGSSGNTIYF | TGTGCCAGCTCACGAGGGGGCTCCTCTGGAAACACCATATATTTT | TRBJ1-3 | TRBV18 | TRBD1 | once
CASSEKADGSGGYTF | TGTGCCAGCAGTGAAAAAGCCGACGGGTCGGGTGGCTACACCTTC | TRBJ1-2 | TRBV6-1 | . | few
CATSDFKDRGMADTQYF | TGTGCCACCAGTGATTTCAAGGACAGGGGAATGGCAGATACGCAGTATTTT | TRBJ2-3 | TRBV24-1 | TRBD1 | .
CASSIAHREAYEQYF | TGTGCCAGTAGTATCGCACATAGGGAGGCTTACGAGCAGTACTTC | TRBJ2-7 | TRBV19 | . | .
CASSKTAWDEKLFF | TGTGCCAGCAGCAAGACAGCCTGGGATGAAAAACTGTTTTTT | TRBJ1-4 | TRBV7-9 | . | once
CASSLWTGSGEQYF | TGTGCCAGCAGCTTATGGACAGGGTCTGGTGAGCAGTACTTC | TRBJ2-7 | TRBV3-1/TRBV3-2 | TRBD1 | .
CASSQGSAGGRIDTQYF | TGCGCCAGCAGCCAAGGATCAGCGGGGGGGCGTATAGATACGCAGTATTTT | TRBJ2-3 | TRBV4-3 | TRBD2 | .
CASSLGVGGYTGELFF | TGCGCCAGCAGCTTGGGAGTTGGGGGCTACACCGGGGAGCTGTTTTTT | TRBJ2-2 | TRBV5-1 | . | once
CASSLAQAGNTIYF | TGTGCCAGCAGCTTGGCACAGGCGGGAAACACCATATATTTT | TRBJ1-3 | TRBV5-6 | . | .
CASSPRTGGGPPLHF | TGTGCCAGCAGCCCTCGGACAGGGGGCGGCCCACCCCTCCACTTT | TRBJ1-6 | TRBV13 | TRBD1 | .
CASSLGQGVDTQYF | TGTGCCAGCAGTTTAGGTCAGGGGGTTGATACGCAGTATTTT | TRBJ2-3 | TRBV6-5 | TRBD1 | few
CASSLRAGFFQKLFF | TGTGCCAGCAGTTTAAGGGCGGGATTTTTTCAAAAACTGTTTTTT | TRBJ1-4 | TRBV27 | . | .
CASSPTGSDSPLHF | TGTGCCAGCAGCCCGACAGGGAGTGATTCACCCCTCCACTTT | TRBJ1-6 | TRBV5-4 | TRBD1 | .
CASSKGLDGTGELFF | TGTGCCAGCAGCAAGGGGCTAGATGGCACCGGGGAGCTGTTTTTT | TRBJ2-2 | TRBV7-2 | . | once
CATSKGQGFGYTF | TGTGCCACCAGCAAGGGACAGGGATTTGGCTACACCTTC | TRBJ1-2 | TRBV15 | TRBD1 | once
CATSETSGGASVF | TGTGCCACCAGTGAAACTAGCGGGGGGGCGTCGGTCTTC | TRBJ2-1 | TRBV24-1 | TRBD2 | .
CASSLLWNTEAFF | TGTGCCAGCAGCTTGCTCTGGAACACTGAAGCTTTCTTT | TRBJ1-1 | TRBV5-5 | . | few
CASSLSPGVSEQYF | TGTGCCAGCAGCTTAAGCCCGGGAGTGAGCGAACAGTACTTC | TRBJ2-7 | TRBV7-8 | . | .
CAIGQGAWGYTF | TGTGCCATCGGACAGGGGGCGTGGGGCTACACCTTC | TRBJ1-2 | TRBV10-3 | TRBD1 | .
CSASTHGRLAGSYEQYF | TGCAGTGCTAGTACTCATGGCCGACTAGCGGGGTCCTACGAGCAGTACTTC | TRBJ2-7 | TRBV20-1 | TRBD2 | .
CASSDTVNSPLHF | TGCGCCAGCAGTGACACAGTTAATTCACCCCTCCACTTT | TRBJ1-6 | TRBV10-1 | . | few
CATSLGTGDLGEQYF | TGTGCCACCAGCCTAGGGACAGGGGATCTGGGCGAGCAGTACTTC | TRBJ2-7 | TRBV15 | TRBD1 | .
CASSLLGQGEKLFF | TGCGCCAGCAGCTTGCTCGGACAGGGCGAAAAACTGTTTTTT | TRBJ1-4 | TRBV5-1 | TRBD1 | .
CASSYSSGGAGYNEQFF | TGTGCCAGCAGTTACTCTAGCGGGGGGGCCGGTTACAATGAGCAGTTCTTC | TRBJ2-1 | TRBV6-2/TRBV6-3 | TRBD2 | .
CASSSPGNADTQYF | TGTGCCAGTAGTTCCCCGGGAAACGCAGATACGCAGTATTTT | TRBJ2-3 | TRBV19 | . | .
CASSQFSSGLGGVVGELFF | TGCGCCAGCAGCCAATTCTCTTCTGGACTAGGCGGGGTCGTCGGGGAGCTGTTTTTT | TRBJ2-2 | TRBV4-3 | TRBD2 | .
CASSLQSGGDYNEQFF | TGCGCCAGCAGCTTGCAAAGCGGGGGGGACTACAATGAGCAGTTCTTC | TRBJ2-1 | TRBV5-1 | TRBD2 | once
CAIKGREDKEAFF | TGTGCCATCAAGGGCAGGGAGGATAAGGAAGCTTTCTTT | TRBJ1-1 | TRBV10-3 | . | .
CASSLGGAATDTQYF | TGTGCCAGCAGCCTCGGGGGGGCGGCGACAGATACGCAGTATTTT | TRBJ2-3 | TRBV3-1/TRBV3-2 | TRBD2 | .
CASSITVRGYTF | TGTGCCAGCAGCATAACAGTTAGAGGCTACACCTTC | TRBJ1-2 | TRBV7-9 | . | few
CASRIYRDQPQHF | TGTGCCAGCAGGATATACAGGGATCAGCCCCAGCATTTT | TRBJ1-5 | TRBV2 | . | .
CASSLGRGLGAGELFF | TGTGCCAGCAGCTTAGGGCGCGGACTAGGTGCCGGGGAGCTGTTTTTT | TRBJ2-2 | TRBV7-2 | TRBD2 | .
CASSLARGSIQYF | TGCGCCAGCAGCTTGGCCCGAGGGAGCATTCAGTACTTC | TRBJ2-4 | TRBV5-1 | . | .
CASSPGTKGGVAGTDTQYF | TGTGCCAGCAGCCCCGGGACTAAGGGGGGGGTTGCAGGCACAGATACGCAGTATTTT | TRBJ2-3 | TRBV5-4 | . | .
CASRDTGGSYGYTF | TGTGCCAGCAGAGACACAGGGGGCAGCTATGGCTACACCTTC | TRBJ1-2 | TRBV25-1 | TRBD1 | .
CSVTRGTEAFF | TGCAGTGTTACGCGGGGCACTGAAGCTTTCTTT | TRBJ1-1 | TRBV20-1 | . | .
CASSLAGMTEAFF | TGTGCCAGCAGCTTGGCCGGGATGACTGAAGCTTTCTTT | TRBJ1-1 | TRBV5-4 | . | .
CAISQGAGEQFF | TGTGCCATCAGCCAGGGGGCCGGTGAGCAGTTCTTC | TRBJ2-1 | TRBV10-3 | TRBD1 | .
CSASSRRTSNSYNSPLHF | TGCAGTGCTAGTAGCAGGCGTACTTCGAACTCCTATAATTCACCCCTCCACTTT | TRBJ1-6 | TRBV20-1 | . | .
CASSYTGDRVGYTF | TGTGCCAGCAGTTACACGGGGGATCGGGTCGGCTACACCTTC | TRBJ1-2 | TRBV6-5 | . | .
CASSYSVGRYGYTF | TGTGCCAGCAGTTACTCGGTGGGCCGCTATGGCTACACCTTC | TRBJ1-2 | TRBV6-5 | . | .
CASRSQGVSGNTIYF | TGTGCCAGCAGATCCCAGGGCGTCTCTGGAAACACCATATATTTT | TRBJ1-3 | TRBV6-5 | . | .
CASSSSAGRDLGYTF | TGCGCCAGCAGCTCCTCAGCCGGCAGGGATCTTGGCTACACCTTC | TRBJ1-2 | TRBV4-3 | . | .
CAEGGRRVYEQYF | TGTGCCGAAGGGGGTCGCAGGGTCTACGAGCAGTACTTC | TRBJ2-7 | TRBV2 | . | .
CASSPPDRDEQFF | TGTGCCAGCAGCCCCCCGGACAGGGATGAGCAGTTCTTC | TRBJ2-1 | TRBV13 | TRBD1 | .
CASSARLGGSYEQYF | TGTGCCAGCAGCGCAAGACTGGGGGGGTCCTACGAGCAGTACTTC | TRBJ2-7 | TRBV9 | TRBD2 | .
CASSRGRKQFF | TGTGCCAGCAGCAGGGGCCGCAAGCAGTTCTTC | TRBJ2-1 | TRBV11-3 | . | once
CASSSGTSGSYEQYF | TGTGCCAGCAGCTCCGGGACTAGCGGTTCCTACGAGCAGTACTTC | TRBJ2-7 | TRBV7-9 | TRBD2 | once
CASVGGGPYNEQFF | TGTGCCAGCGTGGGCGGGGGACCCTACAATGAGCAGTTCTTC | TRBJ2-1 | TRBV2 | TRBD2 | .